These T cell receptor beta chains were read from a single sample in a study of Tregs in tolerant kidney transplant recipients. Here immunoSEQ multiplex PCR was the method, and the copy in TCRdb shows in-frame clones only, minus some. Of about 110,000 clones in the sample, around 89% were seen once. Sequencing used CD4+ T cells from blood, obtained before the transplant. Every receptor here comes from a human donor who received a combined kidney and bone marrow transplant. Both conserved end residues are part of each CDR3. A D gene is named only where the DNA matches it firmly. Only some rows state a clone size, as once, few, many or a class for expanded clones.

size	J	D	V	DNA	CDR3
NA	TRBJ2-1	NA	TRBV9	TGTGCCAGCAGTCCCGGGACTGTTAATGAGCAGTTCTTC	CASSPGTVNEQFF
NA	TRBJ1-1	NA	TRBV5-6	TGTGCCAGCAGCTTGCTGAGATTTGACACTGAAGCTTTCTTT	CASSLLRFDTEAFF
NA	TRBJ2-1	TRBD2	TRBV6-4	TGTGCCAGCAGTGACTCGTCGGAGGGAGCGGGGAATGAGCAGTTCTTC	CASSDSSEGAGNEQFF
NA	TRBJ1-1	NA	TRBV2	TGTGCCAGCTCCCCCGAAGGAGGGAGCACTGAAGCTTTCTTT	CASSPEGGSTEAFF
NA	TRBJ2-7	NA	TRBV7-9	TGTGCCAGCAGCTTACCACGACAGCGAAACTCCTACGAGCAGTACTTC	CASSLPRQRNSYEQYF
NA	TRBJ2-1	NA	TRBV6-5	TGTGCCAGCAGTTCGGAAACAGGGAATGAGCAGTTCTTC	CASSSETGNEQFF
NA	TRBJ2-5	TRBD2	TRBV5-1	TGCGCCAGCAGAAGGACTAGCGGGAGTGAAGAGACCCAGTACTTC	CASRRTSGSEETQYF
once	TRBJ2-2	TRBD1	TRBV5-1	TGCGCCAGCAGCTCGGACAGGGAGGCCGGGGAGCTGTTTTTT	CASSSDREAGELFF
NA	TRBJ1-4	NA	TRBV4-1	TGCGCCAGCAGCCAATTGGGGGGAGACGCGAATGAAAAACTGTTTTTT	CASSQLGGDANEKLFF
few	TRBJ1-2	TRBD1	TRBV27	TGTGCCAGCAGTTTATCGCCCCCGGGACAGAACTTC	CASSLSPPGQNF
NA	TRBJ2-7	NA	TRBV5-6	TGTGCCAGCAGCTTGGGGTTTGACAGCCGGTCCTACGAGCAGTACTTC	CASSLGFDSRSYEQYF
few	TRBJ1-2	NA	TRBV19	TGTGCCAGTAGTATATTGGCCTCTGGCTACACCTTC	CASSILASGYTF
NA	TRBJ2-7	NA	TRBV6-6	TGTGCCAGCAGTTCCCAGAGATGGAGGGGCGAGCAGTACTTC	CASSSQRWRGEQYF
NA	TRBJ1-2	TRBD1	TRBV27	TGTGCCAGCAGTCCCTACAGGGGTGGCGGCTACACCTTC	CASSPYRGGGYTF
NA	TRBJ1-4	NA	TRBV2	TGTGCCAGCAGTATCGCGTTCGAAAAACTGTTTTTT	CASSIAFEKLFF
NA	TRBJ1-1	NA	TRBV27	TGTGCCAGCAGCAAGGGGGGGGCCAGGATTAATGAAGCTTTCTTT	CASSKGGARINEAFF
NA	TRBJ2-7	TRBD2	TRBV6-1	TGTGCCAGCAGTGCCCGACTAGCGGGATTGGACGAGCAGTACTTC	CASSARLAGLDEQYF
once	TRBJ1-3	NA	TRBV5-1	TGCGCCAGCAGCTTGACAGGGATGGAAAACACCATATATTTT	CASSLTGMENTIYF
NA	TRBJ1-2	TRBD1	TRBV19	TGTGCCAGTACCCGACAGGGGGGAGTCTATGGCTACACCTTC	CASTRQGGVYGYTF
NA	TRBJ2-7	TRBD2	TRBV5-1	TGCGCCAGCAGCACGGAGCCGGGACTAGAGTACGAGCAGTACTTC	CASSTEPGLEYEQYF
few	TRBJ2-3	NA	TRBV6-6	TGTGCCAGCAGTTTTTCGGGGGTAGATACGCAGTATTTT	CASSFSGVDTQYF
NA	TRBJ2-7	NA	TRBV15	TGTGCCACCAGCAGCATCGGCAGGGGCGAGCAGTACTTC	CATSSIGRGEQYF
NA	TRBJ2-2	NA	TRBV5-4	TGTGCCAGCAGCTTGTTGCAGGGAGGATCCACCGGGGAGCTGTTTTTT	CASSLLQGGSTGELFF
NA	TRBJ1-4	TRBD1	TRBV11-2	TGTGCCAGCAGCCGGAGGGGGCTAGGTGAAAAACTGTTTTTT	CASSRRGLGEKLFF
few	TRBJ2-1	NA	TRBV19	TGTGCCAGTAGTATAGCTACCTTTGGGCCAGCCTACAATGAGCAGTTCTTC	CASSIATFGPAYNEQFF
NA	TRBJ2-1	TRBD2	TRBV4-1	TGCGCCAGCAGCCAAGGCGGAAGCGGGAGGGACCCCTCCTACAATGAGCAGTTCTTC	CASSQGGSGRDPSYNEQFF
NA	TRBJ1-5	NA	TRBV19	TGTGCCAGTAGTCTACGGACAGTCAATCAGCCCCAGCATTTT	CASSLRTVNQPQHF
NA	TRBJ2-3	NA	TRBV13	TGTGCCAGCAGCTTACGGCAGGGCAGGTTTACAGATACGCAGTATTTT	CASSLRQGRFTDTQYF
NA	TRBJ2-6	NA	TRBV27	TGTGCCAGCAAAGTAGCTGGGGCCAACGTCCTGACTTTC	CASKVAGANVLTF
few	TRBJ1-2	TRBD1	TRBV18	TGTGCCAGCTCACCGGACAGGAACTATGGCTACACCTTC	CASSPDRNYGYTF
NA	TRBJ2-7	NA	TRBV12-1	TGTGCCAGCAGGTCCCCCCGACCCACGGAGTGGGAGCAGTACTTC	CASRSPRPTEWEQYF
NA	TRBJ2-3	TRBD1	TRBV5-1	TGCGCCAGCAGCCCGGGACATCAGGGGGCAGATACGCAGTATTTT	CASSPGHQGADTQYF
NA	TRBJ1-1	TRBD1	TRBV5-6	TGTGCCAGCAGCTTTCGGCGGACAGGGATGAACACTGAAGCTTTCTTT	CASSFRRTGMNTEAFF
NA	TRBJ1-1	NA	TRBV1	TGCACCAGCAGCCAAGAGTCAGACAGGGGAAACACTGAAGCTTTCTTT	CTSSQESDRGNTEAFF
NA	TRBJ1-1	NA	TRBV30	TGTGCCTGGAAAAGGCCCCACGGAGGTTTCTTT	CAWKRPHGGFF
NA	TRBJ2-7	TRBD2	TRBV6-5	TGTGCCAGCACCGGACTAGCGGGAGACTACGAGCAGTACTTC	CASTGLAGDYEQYF
few	TRBJ2-7	NA	TRBV6-6	TGTGCCAGCAGTACGGGGGACTGGGGCATTTACGAGCAGTACTTC	CASSTGDWGIYEQYF
NA	TRBJ2-7	NA	TRBV19	TGTGCCAGTAGTATCGCCAAGGACAGCGAGCAGTACTTC	CASSIAKDSEQYF
once	TRBJ2-7	NA	TRBV11-2	TGTGCCAGCAGCACCCCGGCGGGGAAAGCCTACGAGCAGTACTTC	CASSTPAGKAYEQYF
NA	TRBJ2-2	NA	TRBV12-2	TGCGCGGGGACAGGGGGCAACACCGGGGAGCTGTTTTTT	CAGTGGNTGELFF
NA	TRBJ2-7	NA	TRBV9	TGTGCCAGCAGCGTAAGTTGGGCGCCCTACGAGCAGTACTTC	CASSVSWAPYEQYF
NA	TRBJ1-2	NA	TRBV19	TGTGCCAGTAGTATCGGACAGATAAGCGGCTACACCTTC	CASSIGQISGYTF
NA	TRBJ2-1	NA	TRBV7-2	TGTGCCAGCAGCTATGGACTATCACGGGAGCAGTTCTTC	CASSYGLSREQFF
NA	TRBJ2-3	TRBD2	TRBV7-2	TGTGCCAGCAGCCCGGGACTAGCGGGGGTTGGGTCAATTGGGAAGCAGTATTTT	CASSPGLAGVGSIGKQYF
NA	TRBJ2-5	NA	TRBV28	TGTGCCAGCAGTTTCCTAACGGTGCAAGAGACCCAGTACTTC	CASSFLTVQETQYF
NA	TRBJ2-7	NA	TRBV11-2	TGTGCCAGCAGCTCTTTCTCCTACGAGCAGTACTTC	CASSSFSYEQYF
NA	TRBJ1-1	NA	TRBV7-2	TGTGCCAGCAGCCGGGGGGCTGAAGCTTTCTTT	CASSRGAEAFF
NA	TRBJ2-7	NA	TRBV18	TGTGCCAGCTCACCAGGACAGCGAAAAGCCTACGAGCAGTACTTC	CASSPGQRKAYEQYF
NA	TRBJ1-1	TRBD1	TRBV6-5	TGTGCCAGCAGTTATTCCGGGACAGGGGGTAGGGCTGAAGCTTTCTTT	CASSYSGTGGRAEAFF
NA	TRBJ2-2	TRBD1	TRBV19	TGTGCCAGTAGTATTTCCCCCCGACAGGGCGGGGAGCTGTTTTTT	CASSISPRQGGELFF
NA	TRBJ2-7	NA	TRBV25-1	TGTGCCAGCGCCGCAGCCGCAGGTTTCGTCTGGGAGCAGTACTTC	CASAAAAGFVWEQYF
NA	TRBJ1-5	TRBD1	TRBV6-1	TGTGCCAGCAGTGATCGCGACAGGGCCGTTAATCAGCCCCAGCATTTT	CASSDRDRAVNQPQHF
NA	TRBJ1-2	NA	TRBV10-2	TGCGCCAGCAGTGATAGGGGCCGATGGGATGGCTACACCTTC	CASSDRGRWDGYTF
once	TRBJ2-5	NA	TRBV5-1	TGCGCCAGCAGCTTGGATCCGAGAGGGACACAAGAGACCCAGTACTTC	CASSLDPRGTQETQYF
NA	TRBJ1-5	TRBD1	TRBV6-6	TGTGCCAGCAGCTCGGACAGGGTCGTTGGGCATCAGCCCCAGCATTTT	CASSSDRVVGHQPQHF
NA	TRBJ2-1	NA	TRBV4-2	TGTGCCAGCAGCCAAGGGGTAGCCCGCCATTCCTACAATGAGCAGTTCTTC	CASSQGVARHSYNEQFF
once	TRBJ1-4	TRBD1	TRBV15	TGTGCCACCAGCAGAGCTTCCAGGGGGACGGGTGAAAAACTGTTTTTT	CATSRASRGTGEKLFF